The present T cell receptor (beta chain) was sequenced within a study of T-cell memory formation after mild COVID-19. For the study at large: TCR clusters were largely donor specific.

Whole-study results and caveats: Cross-reactive memory appears to have joined, as suggested by some responding clones showing up in pre-infection memory. Shrinking CD4+ clones were chiefly CM and EM; CD8+ ones were chiefly EMRA.

Libraries for TCRalpha and TCRbeta carried sample barcodes and unique molecular identifiers via 5'RACE. MiXCR, applied by TCRdb to the 5' RACE reads, yields one record per CDR3 protein. The sample contains a few hundred thousand distinct CDR3 sequences, 25% to 30% of which appear only once. As regards this clonotype: Its antigen is not identified.

V was cut by 8 bases and J by 2 bases, with 12 bases left in between. Germline V gene sequence: CDR1 ENHRY, CDR2 SYGVKD. CDR3 size: 13 residues. The source of this sequence is an adult woman who had mild COVID-19 (a few samples of this study predate the infection). Cell type and time point are not known. The chain employs TRBV10-3 and TRBJ1-1; D is unresolved. Material for sequencing was PBMCs or a T cell subset sorted from them (not recorded which). The CDR3 loop reads CAIGSRVNTEAFF. For the CDR3, the DNA is TGTGCCATCGGGTCCAGAGTAAACACTGAAGCTTTCTTT.